This entry describes one TCR beta chain. Its antigen is currently unknown. This entry is derived from a study of a mutant IDH1 vaccine in newly diagnosed glioma. Study-level background: Commencement of vaccination occurred 4-6 weeks following radiotherapy alone, or concurrently with temozolomide cycles. Beforehand, treatment had been radiotherapy, temozolomide, or both; the majority received both.

The CDR3 runs to 16 residues. V shed 1 base and J shed 3 bases, with 13 bases lying between them. The germline CDR1 and CDR2 sequences are SGHTA and FQGNSA. General observations from the study: Apparently unrelated to pseudoprogression were changes in the top peripheral T cell clonotypes.

The table came from immunoSEQ multiplex PCR; TCRdb's copy has only in-frame clones and leaves some out. The data show about 50,000 clones, 85% to 95% seen once. The time point here: week 35, safety follow-up. The vaccine gave 300 ug of a 20-mer mutant IDH1 peptide subcutaneously per dose. Sequences were derived from PBMCs, sampled from a glioma patient whose treatment included an IDH1 peptide vaccine. The origin of this receptor is a man in his fifties with glioma. The chain employs TRBV7-2 and TRBJ2-1, with D perhaps TRBD1 (5 bases). This CDR3 reads CASSLVSQGIYNEQFF. The CDR3 DNA reads TGTGCCAGCAGCTTAGTCAGTCAGGGAATCTACAATGAGCAGTTCTTC.